Listed below are T cell receptor beta chains from one sample, sequenced in a study of blood T cell repertoires in COVID-19. Clones were sequenced by immunoSEQ multiplex PCR, and TCRdb holds only the in-frame ones, with some missing. The table includes over 70,000 clones, 80% to 85% detected once. What was sequenced was peripheral blood. The source is a human donor in a cohort sampled during active COVID-19. The CDR3 runs from the conserved cysteine through the conserved F or W. The order of the fields is D gene, V gene, J gene, clone size, CDR3 protein, CDR3 DNA. A D gene is named only where the DNA matches it firmly. Only some rows state a clone size, as once, few, many or a class for expanded clones.

NA	TRBV3-1/TRBV3-2	TRBJ2-2	NA	CASSQVSGNTGELFF	TGTGCCAGCAGCCAAGTTTCAGGGAACACCGGGGAGCTGTTTTTT
TRBD1	TRBV11-2	TRBJ1-4	NA	CASSLGRVGTGVEKLFF	TGTGCCAGCAGCTTAGGGCGGGTTGGGACAGGGGTTGAAAAACTGTTTTTT
NA	TRBV4-1	TRBJ2-1	NA	CASSLGLRDEQFF	TGCGCCAGCAGCCTAGGATTGAGGGATGAGCAGTTCTTC
NA	TRBV27	TRBJ2-2	NA	CASSQSRGDTGELFF	TGTGCCAGCAGTCAATCCAGGGGTGACACCGGGGAGCTGTTTTTT
NA	TRBV5-5	TRBJ1-2	NA	CASSLYSDYGYTF	TGTGCCAGCAGCTTGTATTCAGACTATGGCTACACCTTC
TRBD1	TRBV29-1	TRBJ1-2	NA	CSGLGTGTSGYTF	TGCAGCGGACTCGGGACAGGGACCTCCGGCTACACCTTC
NA	TRBV25-1	TRBJ1-2	NA	CASSEYTPLGGYTF	TGTGCCAGCAGTGAATATACCCCCCTCGGTGGCTACACCTTC
TRBD1	TRBV20-1	TRBJ1-2	NA	CSVDRAYGYTF	TGCAGTGTAGACAGGGCCTATGGCTACACCTTC
NA	TRBV5-6	TRBJ1-5	NA	CASSPKRTNQPQHF	TGTGCCAGCAGCCCGAAGAGAACCAATCAGCCCCAGCATTTT
NA	TRBV29-1	TRBJ1-3	NA	CSVNSGDSGNTIYF	TGCAGCGTCAACTCAGGGGATTCAGGAAACACCATATATTTT
NA	TRBV6-5	TRBJ2-7	NA	CASSLGYEQYF	TGTGCCAGCAGCCTAGGATACGAGCAGTACTTC
TRBD1	TRBV2	TRBJ2-1	few	CASRDRGRVYNEQFF	TGTGCCAGCAGGGACAGGGGGCGGGTATACAATGAGCAGTTCTTC
NA	TRBV7-6	TRBJ1-1	few	CASSLLAQNTEAFF	TGTGCCAGCAGCTTATTAGCGCAGAACACTGAAGCTTTCTTT
NA	TRBV6-4	TRBJ1-6	NA	CASSGGPTFLTLHF	TGTGCCAGCAGTGGGGGCCCAACATTCTTGACCCTCCACTTT
NA	TRBV29-1	TRBJ1-3	once	CSVEQGSNGNTIYF	TGCAGCGTTGAACAGGGGAGTAATGGAAACACCATATATTTT
NA	TRBV6-5	TRBJ1-5	NA	CASSYSRSVNQPQHF	TGTGCCAGCAGTTACTCGAGGTCGGTGAATCAGCCCCAGCATTTT
NA	TRBV7-8	TRBJ2-7	NA	CASSLGTAGAYEQYF	TGTGCCAGCAGCTTAGGGACAGCAGGAGCCTACGAGCAGTACTTC
NA	TRBV5-4	TRBJ2-1	NA	CASSLALGPQGREQFF	TGTGCCAGCAGCTTAGCACTGGGACCTCAAGGGAGGGAGCAGTTCTTC
NA	TRBV11-3	TRBJ2-5	once	CASSRGLQETQYF	TGTGCCAGCAGCCGGGGACTGCAAGAGACCCAGTACTTC
TRBD1	TRBV28	TRBJ1-5	NA	CASSLRGVRGRAGNQPQHF	TGTGCCAGCAGTTTACGAGGGGTCAGGGGGCGCGCGGGCAATCAGCCCCAGCATTTT
NA	TRBV3-1/TRBV3-2	TRBJ1-1	NA	CASSQTRGEAFF	TGTGCCAGCAGCCAAACGAGAGGTGAAGCTTTCTTT
TRBD1	TRBV14	TRBJ1-2	NA	CASSQKVGQGADGYTF	TGTGCCAGCAGCCAAAAAGTGGGACAGGGGGCGGATGGCTACACCTTC
TRBD1	TRBV4-1	TRBJ1-4	NA	CASSPTGTGNEKLFF	TGCGCCAGCAGCCCAACCGGGACAGGGAATGAAAAACTGTTTTTT
NA	TRBV4-1	TRBJ1-5	few	CASSQGPDERPQHF	TGCGCCAGCAGCCAAGGGCCCGATGAAAGGCCCCAGCATTTT
NA	TRBV7-9	TRBJ1-1	NA	CASSLGSGEAFF	TGTGCCAGCAGCTTAGGTTCGGGTGAAGCTTTCTTT
TRBD1	TRBV5-1	TRBJ2-2	NA	CASSPTGRNTGELFF	TGCGCCAGCAGTCCGACAGGGAGGAACACCGGGGAGCTGTTTTTT
NA	TRBV7-9	TRBJ2-2	few	CASSHMNTGELFF	TGTGCCAGCAGCCACATGAACACCGGGGAGCTGTTTTTT
NA	TRBV5-1	TRBJ2-5	NA	CASSLGRQRETQYF	TGCGCCAGCAGCCTGGGCAGACAAAGGGAGACCCAGTACTTC
TRBD1	TRBV18	TRBJ2-1	NA	CASSPRAGGWHEQFF	TGTGCCAGCTCACCACGGGCAGGGGGCTGGCATGAGCAGTTCTTC
NA	TRBV9	TRBJ2-2	NA	CASSVSLGVGGELFF	TGTGCCAGCAGCGTCAGCCTCGGGGTTGGCGGGGAGCTGTTTTTT
TRBD2	TRBV6-5	TRBJ2-3	NA	CASSYRREGTHTQYF	TGTGCCAGCAGTTACCGACGGGAGGGCACACATACGCAGTATTTT
TRBD2	TRBV6-6	TRBJ2-5	NA	CASRRLARETQYF	TGTGCCAGCAGGAGACTAGCAAGAGAGACCCAGTACTTC
TRBD1	TRBV3-1/TRBV3-2	TRBJ1-5	many	CASSQAGQGNQPQHF	TGTGCCAGCAGCCAAGCCGGACAGGGTAATCAGCCCCAGCATTTT
NA	TRBV3-1/TRBV3-2	TRBJ2-5	NA	CASSQRTGSAAETQYF	TGTGCCAGCAGCCAGCGGACCGGGAGCGCAGCAGAGACCCAGTACTTC
NA	TRBV5-5	TRBJ1-2	NA	CASSLEQAGYTF	TGTGCCAGCAGCTTGGAACAGGCTGGCTACACCTTC
TRBD2	TRBV13	TRBJ2-1	NA	CASSLLAGGPTNEQFF	TGTGCCAGCAGCCTACTAGCGGGGGGGCCAACCAATGAGCAGTTCTTC
NA	TRBV21-1	TRBJ2-2	NA	CASSNLGQTGELFF	TGTGCCAGCAGCAATCTTGGGCAGACCGGGGAGCTGTTTTTT
NA	TRBV25-1	TRBJ2-7	NA	CASSEGQSYEQYF	TGTGCCAGCAGTGAAGGACAGTCCTACGAGCAGTACTTC
TRBD2	TRBV5-4	TRBJ2-1	NA	CASSIPTGGNEQFF	TGTGCCAGCAGCATACCAACGGGGGGCAATGAGCAGTTCTTC
TRBD1	TRBV27	TRBJ1-6	few	CASSLGQGDNSPLHF	TGTGCCAGCAGTCTGGGACAGGGGGATAATTCACCCCTCCACTTT
NA	TRBV27	TRBJ2-5	NA	CASKELALQETQYF	TGTGCCAGCAAGGAGCTGGCCCTACAAGAGACCCAGTACTTC
NA	TRBV14	TRBJ1-4	few	CASSQLRQGEKLFF	TGTGCCAGCAGCCAACTAAGGCAGGGTGAAAAACTGTTTTTT
TRBD1	TRBV19	TRBJ1-5	once	CASSETGVSGNQPQHF	TGTGCCAGTAGCGAGACAGGGGTCAGTGGCAATCAGCCCCAGCATTTT
NA	TRBV4-3	TRBJ2-7	NA	CASSLGRGNYEQYF	TGCGCCAGCAGCCTAGGGCGGGGAAACTACGAGCAGTACTTC
TRBD2	TRBV6-2/TRBV6-3	TRBJ2-1	NA	CASSLAGLEQFF	TGTGCCAGCAGCTTAGCGGGGCTTGAGCAGTTCTTC
NA	TRBV3-1/TRBV3-2	TRBJ2-3	NA	CASSQDPARSTDTQYF	TGTGCCAGCAGCCAAGATCCGGCGAGGAGCACAGATACGCAGTATTTT
TRBD1	TRBV5-4	TRBJ2-1	NA	CASSPRTGNIQQFF	TGTGCCAGCAGTCCGAGGACAGGAAACATACAGCAGTTCTTC
TRBD1	TRBV4-1	TRBJ1-6	few	CASNPGQGGSPLHF	TGCGCCAGCAACCCTGGACAGGGAGGATCACCCCTCCACTTT
NA	TRBV19	TRBJ1-2	NA	CASSTIKTGLANYGYTF	TGTGCCAGTAGTACCATCAAAACAGGGCTCGCTAACTATGGCTACACCTTC
NA	TRBV15	TRBJ2-3	many	CATSKGTDTQYF	TGTGCCACCAGTAAGGGGACAGATACGCAGTATTTT
TRBD2	TRBV7-3	TRBJ2-1	NA	CASSWTSGGNEQFF	TGTGCCAGCAGCTGGACTAGCGGGGGGAATGAGCAGTTCTTC
TRBD1	TRBV9	TRBJ1-2	NA	CASSPRTGGGGGYTF	TGTGCCAGCAGCCCCCGGACAGGGGGCGGGGGTGGCTACACCTTC
NA	TRBV11-3	TRBJ1-6	NA	CASSLVAGSPLHF	TGTGCCAGCAGCTTAGTTGCGGGTTCACCCCTCCACTTT
NA	TRBV7-9	TRBJ2-7	NA	CASSLGLEQYF	TGTGCCAGCAGCTTAGGGCTCGAGCAGTACTTC
NA	TRBV9	TRBJ1-2	NA	CASSPDTRANYGYTF	TGTGCCAGCAGCCCGGATACGAGGGCGAACTATGGCTACACCTTC